These 24 T cell receptor beta chains were all obtained from the same sample, sequenced in a study of CD8+CD57+ T cells in acquired aplastic anemia. The use of genomic DNA as template underpinned the TCR beta VDJ and CDR3 profiling. TCRdb re-called the reads with MiXCR, one entry per CDR3 protein. The sample consists of 200,000 to 250,000 distinct CDR3 sequences, 65% of them appearing once. It was patients with CD8+CD57+ cell expansion by flow cytometry who were chosen for sequencing. Sequenced: sorted CD4+, CD8+, or CD8+CD57+ T cells (not recorded which) from PBMCs. All receptors derive from a human donor with aplastic anemia.

The chain couples TRBV10-3 to TRBJ1-3; no definite D call. Germline values: CDR1 ENHRY, CDR2 SYGVKD. This CDR3 has 19 amino acids. The V end lost 4 bases, the J end lost 0 bases, and 22 bases lay between the germline ends. The CDR3 is CAISVYRVGTATSGNTIYF. CDR3 nucleotides: TGTGCCATCAGTGTTTATAGGGTGGGTACAGCCACCTCTGGAAACACCATATATTTT.

This clonotype has a handful of counts. The chain recombines TRBV6-5 with TRBJ1-2, with unresolved D. CDR1 is MNHEY, CDR2 SVGAGI, per germline. This CDR3 region has 11 residues. V gave up 3 bases and J gave up 7 bases, with 6 bases separating them. The CDR3 nucleotides are TGTGCCAGCAGTTATTTGGGTGGCTACACCTTC. This codes for CASSYLGGYTF.

The V and J genes are TRBV9 and TRBJ2-1; D uncertain. Germline assignment: CDR1 SGDLS and CDR2 YYNGEE. V was cut by 1 base and J by 5 bases, with 4 bases left in between. The CDR3 is 12 amino acids. The CDR3 loop is CASSVNDNEQFF. The CDR3 bases are TGTGCCAGCAGCGTAAACGACAATGAGCAGTTCTTC.

This clonotype was seen many times. The chain links TRBV10-3 to TRBJ2-1; TRBD1 might be the D (6 bases). The CDR3 length is 18 residues. Germline V CDR1 and CDR2: ENHRY, SYGVKD. V lost 6 bases and J 9 bases, leaving 30 bases between the germline ends. The CDR3 protein is CAISEPPTGQIKSSEQFF. DNA for the CDR3: TGTGCCATCAGCGAGCCACCGACAGGCCAAATCAAATCAAGTGAGCAGTTCTTC.

At least ten counts were recorded for this clonotype. The chain combines TRBV2 with TRBJ1-3; no definite D call. Germline values: CDR1 SNHLY, CDR2 FYNNEI. The CDR3 loop spans 12 amino acids. The V and J ends lost 6 bases and 0 bases respectively, with 3 bases between them. The CDR3 nucleotides read TGTGCCAGCAGGAACTCTGGAAACACCATATATTTT. It specifies CASRNSGNTIYF.

This clonotype was recorded only once. J is TRBJ1-3 and V is TRBV7-9; D perhaps matches TRBD1 (5 bases). Trimming pared 1 base from V and 0 bases from J, leaving 7 bases between. This CDR3 has 15 amino acids. Germline CDR1 is SEHNR and CDR2 is FQNEAQ (reference sequence). The chain's CDR3 is CASSLGQSSGNTIYF. The CDR3 nucleotides are TGTGCCAGCAGCTTAGGACAGAGCTCTGGAAACACCATATATTTT.

This sequence joins TRBV24-1 and TRBJ2-1; D is perhaps TRBD1 or TRBD2 (5 bases each). V was cut by 9 bases and J by 8 bases, with 19 bases left in between. The CDR3 is 14 residues long. From germline, CDR1 is KGHDR and CDR2 SFDVKD. CDR3 bases: TGTGCCACCGCCGGGGCGGCATCACGGCATGAGCAGTTCTTC. Its protein is CATAGAASRHEQFF.

A note on this clonotype: The junction differs from germline at one of its ends, possibly a read error. This chain links TRBV24-1 with TRBJ2-5; D not certain. The CDR3 contains 16 residues. From germline, CDR1 is KGHDR and CDR2 SFDVKD. The CDR3 loop is CATSVFGLLPQEAQYF. CDR3 DNA: TGTGCCACCAGTGTTTTTGGTCTTCTCCCACAAGAGGCCCAGTACTTC.

As to this clonotype: The CDR3 does not close with the conserved phenylalanine or tryptophan, likely indicating a read error. No DNA is shown, since the ends of the CDR3 on it are uncertain; the CDR3 is the one TCRdb lists. The rearrangement joins TRBV2 to TRBJ2-5; TRBD2 reflects the table's D call only, with no check against the DNA. Germline loops: CDR1 SNHLY, CDR2 FYNNEI. Including both end residues, the CDR3 is 8 amino acids long. The CDR3 here is CASTLTSG.

This chain links TRBV24-1 with TRBJ2-7, with unresolved D. The CDR3 contains 16 residues. Germline V lookup: CDR1 KGHDR, CDR2 SFDVKD. V dropped 4 bases and J dropped 2 bases, with 17 bases sitting between them. The CDR3 is CATSDPRPEGTYEQYF. DNA for the CDR3: TGTGCCACCAGTGACCCCCGACCGGAAGGTACCTACGAGCAGTACTTC.

In its sample, this clonotype was seen once. This rearrangement joins TRBV19 to TRBJ1-1; weak D call: TRBD1 (5 bases). The germline V and J ends were trimmed by 3 bases and 2 bases, with 13 bases remaining between them. CDR3 length: 15 amino acids. Germline V gene data show CDR1 as LNHDA and CDR2 as SQIVND (reference sequence). The CDR3 sequence: CASSIGTGANTEAFF. CDR3 nucleotides: TGTGCCAGTAGTATCGGAACAGGAGCCAACACTGAAGCTTTCTTT.

The rearrangement joins TRBV7-6 to TRBJ2-1, with 9 bases matching TRBD2. CDR3 length: 18 residues. Trimming cost V 1 base and J 3 bases; bases outside gene matches: 10. The germline V gene encodes CDR1 SGHVS and CDR2 FNYEAQ. The CDR3 here is CASSLVRASGVIYNEQFF. The CDR3 nucleotides read TGTGCCAGCAGCTTAGTCCGGGCTAGCGGGGTGATCTACAATGAGCAGTTCTTC.

The genes are TRBV5-1 and TRBJ1-3, with a possible D match to TRBD1 (5 bases). There are 13 residues in the CDR3. In germline, CDR1 is SGHRS, CDR2 YFSETQ. V lost 2 bases and J 4 bases, leaving 7 bases between the germline ends. CDR3 in DNA: TGCGCCAGCAGCTTCGGGACCGGAAACACCATATATTTT. Translation gives CASSFGTGNTIYF.

This clonotype was seen ten or more times. This chain joins TRBV15 and TRBJ1-5; D not resolved. The CDR3 extends over 16 amino acids. V was shortened by 0 bases and J by 0 bases, with 9 bases between the two germline ends. The germline V gene has CDR1 LNHNV and CDR2 YYDKDF (reference sequence). DNA of the CDR3: TGTGCCACCAGCAGAGACAGACCATATAGCAATCAGCCCCAGCATTTT. This gives the protein CATSRDRPYSNQPQHF.

The chain joins TRBV5-1 to TRBJ2-3; the D call may be TRBD1 or TRBD2 (5 bases each). The V gene lost 6 bases and the J gene lost 6 bases, with 14 bases spanning the gap. This CDR3 region has 13 residues. In germline, CDR1 is SGHRS, CDR2 YFSETQ. In DNA, the CDR3 is TGCGCCAGCAAAATTGGGGGTGATGATACGCAGTATTTT. Amino acid sequence: CASKIGGDDTQYF.

This chain joins TRBV7-9 and TRBJ1-6; D uncertain. The CDR3 runs 15 residues. The germline V gene encodes CDR1 SEHNR and CDR2 FQNEAQ (reference sequence). V lost 1 base, J lost 3 bases, and 7 bases lay in between. Here the CDR3 DNA reads TGTGCCAGCAGCTTAGGGCGGGACTATAATTCACCCCTCCACTTT. Its protein is CASSLGRDYNSPLHF.

V and J are TRBV14 and TRBJ2-5; 7 bases map to TRBD2. CDR1 and CDR2 (germline): SGHDN, FVKESK. There are 13 residues in the CDR3. V dropped 3 bases and J dropped 2; count of bases not matched to a gene: 0. The CDR3 nucleotides read TGTGCCAGCAGCCATAGCGGGCAAGAGACCCAGTACTTC. Amino acids: CASSHSGQETQYF.

This clonotype was observed at least ten times. The rearrangement links TRBV3-1 to TRBJ2-1, with TRBD2 matching over 12 bases. V lost 4 bases and J lost 7; bases outside the gene matches: 5. This CDR3 comprises 15 residues. Per germline, CDR1 LGHDT and CDR2 YNNKEL (reference sequence). The CDR3 region is CASSLGLAGLNEQFF. CDR3 coding DNA: TGTGCCAGCAGCCTCGGACTAGCGGGGTTAAATGAGCAGTTCTTC.

Written as DNA, the CDR3 is TGTGCCAGCAGCCTGTCTGGCGGCCCCCAAGAGACCCAGTACTTC. This encodes CASSLSGGPQETQYF. The chain carries TRBV7-8 and TRBJ2-5; no clear D gene. Germline V gives CDR1 SGHVS, CDR2 FQNEAQ. The CDR3 runs 15 residues. The V end was cut by 5 bases, the J end by 1 base, with 14 bases between. Drawing the rest from reference TRBV7-8 and TRBJ2-5, the complete variable domain is GAGVSQSPRYKVAKRGQDVALRCDPISGHVSLFWYQQALGQGPEFLTYFQNEAQLDKSGLPSDRFFAERPEGSVSTLKIQRTQQEDSAVYLCASSLSGGPQETQYFGPGTRLLVL.

The genes are TRBV2 and TRBJ2-7; D perhaps matches TRBD1 (6 bases). Looked up from germline, CDR1 is SNHLY and CDR2 is FYNNEI. Trimming took off 8 bases at V and 6 bases at J, with 20 bases between the two ends. CDR3 length: 14 residues. The CDR3 DNA reads TGTGCCAGCCGCCGGACAGTAATAGTCTCCGAGCAGTACTTC. It specifies CASRRTVIVSEQYF.

This clonotype was detected only a few times. The conserved phenylalanine or tryptophan is not found at the CDR3 terminus, so this likely reflects a read error. The DNA is left out, because the CDR3 cannot be placed on it with certainty; the CDR3 is given as TCRdb lists it. The gene calls are TRBV14 and TRBJ1-4; TRBD1 is the table's D call, not checked against the DNA. Counting both end residues, the CDR3 totals 8 amino acids. Germline assignment: CDR1 SGHDN and CDR2 FVKESK. This CDR3 reads CASSLWAG.

This chain links TRBV27 with TRBJ1-2; 7 nucleotides line up with TRBD1. CDR1 is MNHEY and CDR2 is SMNVEV in the germline V gene (reference sequence). This CDR3 spans 13 amino acids. The V gene end was trimmed by 5 bases and the J gene end by 7 bases; junction bases not matched to a gene: 7. The CDR3 nucleotides are TGTGCCAGCAGTCAACAGGGGAGAAGTGGCTACACCTTC. Protein: CASSQQGRSGYTF.

About this clonotype itself: The CDR3 end shows no conserved phenylalanine or tryptophan, and so a read error is likely. The DNA is omitted, as the CDR3 cannot be located on it reliably, and the CDR3 follows TCRdb's listing. The rearrangement links TRBV2 to TRBJ1-4. Looked up from germline, CDR1 is SNHLY and CDR2 is FYNNEI. The CDR3 has 14 residues if both end residues are counted. This CDR3 is CASTKFTTAGGPWI.

The V gene is TRBV2, the J gene TRBJ1-1; maybe TRBD1 (5 bases). The CDR3 is 14 amino acids. Trimming removed 3 bases at V and 2 bases at J, with 10 bases between. CDR1 and CDR2 from the germline V gene are SNHLY and FYNNEI. The CDR3 DNA sequence: TGTGCCAGCAGTGATGGGGCCGCTAACACTGAAGCTTTCTTT. Encoded protein: CASSDGAANTEAFF.